This is a list of T cell receptor beta chains from one sample in a study of blood T cell repertoires in COVID-19. The protocol was immunoSEQ multiplex PCR, while the TCRdb copy is restricted to in-frame clones and leaves out a portion. The profile shows around 30,000 clones, 65% to 70% of them singletons. Sequenced: peripheral blood. These TCRs come from a human donor in a cohort sampled during active COVID-19. Both conserved end residues are part of each CDR3. A D gene is named only where the DNA matches it firmly. Where a row states a size, it is once, few, many or the class of an expanded clone; other rows omit it.

d_gene	abundance	v_gene	j_gene	CDR3aa
.	once	TRBV3-1/TRBV3-2	TRBJ1-1	CASSQVGSEGWTFF
.	.	TRBV5-1	TRBJ2-3	CASSPPSSYTQYF
.	.	TRBV11-3	TRBJ1-1	CASSFPRTEEAFF
TRBD2	.	TRBV30	TRBJ2-3	CAWSTLAGAITDTQYF
.	few	TRBV5-1	TRBJ2-3	CASSLRATLTDTQYF
TRBD2	.	TRBV19	TRBJ2-7	CASSITSGAYEQYF
.	.	TRBV7-7	TRBJ2-5	CASSSGLAGWETQYF
.	.	TRBV5-4	TRBJ2-4	CASSLWGENIQYF
.	.	TRBV7-3	TRBJ2-4	CASSLAMDGGIQYF
TRBD2	.	TRBV27	TRBJ2-3	CAKPSGNDTQYF
TRBD1	.	TRBV27	TRBJ1-4	CASKSGTGNEKLFF
.	medium-sized	TRBV4-2	TRBJ1-2	CASSQAVAGYTF
.	.	TRBV7-9	TRBJ2-3	CASSLRGEGTDTQYF
TRBD2	.	TRBV7-2	TRBJ2-3	CASSLWAGGYADTQYF
.	.	TRBV5-1	TRBJ2-7	CASSSQVLYEQYF
TRBD2	.	TRBV5-1	TRBJ2-1	CASRVGGRASDEQFF
.	.	TRBV10-2	TRBJ2-2	CASGPGFTGELFF
.	.	TRBV7-8	TRBJ1-3	CASSPGVVRTGNTIYF
.	.	TRBV6-6	TRBJ2-5	CASSYSSRVETQYF
TRBD1	.	TRBV7-9	TRBJ1-4	CASSLRDSEEKLFF
.	.	TRBV11-2	TRBJ2-7	CASSVDLRSYEQYF
.	.	TRBV4-1	TRBJ2-1	CASSGPLRGTEQFF
.	.	TRBV7-6	TRBJ1-4	CASSLALGGRSNEKLFF
TRBD2	.	TRBV4-3	TRBJ2-7	CASSPSSGSSYEQYF
TRBD1	.	TRBV7-6	TRBJ2-7	CASSLVGTAEYEQYF
TRBD1	.	TRBV2	TRBJ2-3	CASSIYDRETDTQYF
.	.	TRBV7-8	TRBJ2-5	CASSPRPTRTFQETQYF
TRBD1	.	TRBV29-1	TRBJ2-5	CSVEEGQGEVTQYF
TRBD2	.	TRBV19	TRBJ2-7	CASSTTSASYEQYF
TRBD1	.	TRBV2	TRBJ1-2	CASRADRASYTF
.	.	TRBV25-1	TRBJ1-2	CASSDGPGVGGYTF
.	.	TRBV5-1	TRBJ2-2	CASVGTSNTGELFF
.	.	TRBV24-1	TRBJ2-5	CATGSRAYQETQYF
.	many	TRBV6-1	TRBJ1-6	CASSAWDTSYNSPLHF
TRBD2	once	TRBV7-9	TRBJ2-5	CASSSGGLAAETQYF
.	.	TRBV10-3	TRBJ1-5	CAISETLWTGNQPQHF
TRBD1	few	TRBV2	TRBJ1-2	CASRAEGASGYTF
.	.	TRBV6-4	TRBJ2-6	CASSEDNSGANVLTF
.	once	TRBV3-1/TRBV3-2	TRBJ2-6	CASSPRAGITGANVLTF
TRBD2	many	TRBV19	TRBJ2-2	CASSRTSGITGELFF
TRBD1	once	TRBV5-1	TRBJ1-4	CASSLRGLGEKLFF
.	once	TRBV5-4	TRBJ2-1	CASSTPRGYNEQFF
.	.	TRBV11-2	TRBJ2-1	CASSLVGSYNEQFF
.	.	TRBV6-1	TRBJ1-1	CASSEARVSAFF
TRBD1	.	TRBV2	TRBJ1-6	CASVRDRQVINSPLHF
.	.	TRBV5-4	TRBJ2-2	CASSPQATGELFF
TRBD1	.	TRBV28	TRBJ2-1	CASSRDRESDSSYNEQFF
.	.	TRBV2	TRBJ1-1	CASSTLQGNTEAFF
.	.	TRBV23-1	TRBJ2-1	CASMRNNEQFF
.	.	TRBV2	TRBJ1-4	CAGRDSTNEKLFF
.	.	TRBV5-4	TRBJ1-1	CASSLGVASGRAFF
TRBD1	few	TRBV3-1/TRBV3-2	TRBJ1-1	CASSQERQGEAFF
.	.	TRBV6-2/TRBV6-3	TRBJ2-3	CASSLSGYSQYF
.	.	TRBV7-2	TRBJ2-2	CASKQARVGELFF
.	few	TRBV5-6	TRBJ1-3	CASSRGLRSGNTIYF